These 10 T cell receptor beta chains were all obtained from the same sample, sequenced in a study of T cells after yellow fever vaccination. MiXCR, applied by TCRdb to the 5' RACE reads, yields one record per CDR3 protein. Of about 340,000 distinct CDR3 sequences listed, about 4% are singletons. The source material was PBMCs, sampled 5 days after the yellow fever booster vaccination. These receptors were obtained from a man aged 18 to 35 who received the YFV17D yellow fever vaccine.

This clonotype has just a few counts. The rearrangement uses TRBV20-1 and TRBJ2-3; tentatively, D is TRBD1 (5 bases). Trimming left V 3 bases short and J 1 base short, with 8 bases between. This CDR3 spans 13 amino acids. The germline gives CDR1 DFQATT, CDR2 SNEGSKA (reference sequence). CDR3 bases: TGCAGTGCTAGGGACACAGGCACAGATACGCAGTATTTT. Translated: CSARDTGTDTQYF.

This clonotype was picked up many times. V usage is TRBV20-1 and J usage is TRBJ2-5; D remains unclear. CDR1 and CDR2 from the germline V gene are DFQATT and SNEGSKA (reference sequence). The ends were cut back, 0 bases at V and 5 bases at J, with 10 bases in the middle. The CDR3 length is 13 residues. For the CDR3, the DNA is TGCAGTGCTAGAGATCCCAAGAACGAGACCCAGTACTTC. This encodes CSARDPKNETQYF.

The gene calls are TRBV27 and TRBJ1-5; D unresolved. The germline V and J ends were trimmed by 3 bases and 7 bases, with 7 bases remaining between them. The germline V gene encodes CDR1 MNHEY and CDR2 SMNVEV (reference sequence). This CDR3 contains 12 residues. CDR3 nucleotides: TGTGCCAGCAGTTTGGGCCTCCAGCCCCAGCATTTT. This encodes CASSLGLQPQHF.

This clonotype came up many times. This chain links TRBV6-5 with TRBJ1-5; possibly TRBD1 for D (5 bases). The germline V gene encodes CDR1 MNHEY and CDR2 SVGAGI. Trimming removed 2 bases at V and 1 base at J, with 9 bases between. This CDR3 has 15 residues. CDR3 in amino acids: CASSYPGRSNQPQHF. CDR3 DNA: TGTGCCAGCAGTTACCCGGGACGGAGCAATCAGCCCCAGCATTTT.

This chain uses TRBV12-3 or TRBV12-4 with TRBJ1-1; 7 bases are shared with TRBD1. V lost 6 bases, J lost 6 bases, and 13 bases stayed unmatched. CDR3 size: 15 residues. The CDR3 DNA reads TGTGCCAGCAGCGGGTCCCAGGGTCAGGGGGCTGAAGCTTTCTTT. Amino acid sequence: CASSGSQGQGAEAFF.

This clonotype was recorded many times. The chain links TRBV7-8 to TRBJ2-5, with TRBD2 matching 8 bases. The V segment lost 5 bases and the J segment 9 bases; nucleotides outside the gene matches: 11. The CDR3 runs to 14 residues. Germline CDR1 SGHVS, CDR2 FQNEAQ. For the CDR3, the DNA is TGTGCCAGCAGCCCCGGACTAGCCCGAGGGGCCCAGTACTTC. As protein: CASSPGLARGAQYF.

This clonotype was seen at least ten times. The chain recombines TRBV6-1 with TRBJ2-4; D gene ambiguous. Germline V CDR1 and CDR2: MNHNS, SASEGT. Trimming left V 4 bases short and J 0 bases short, with 16 bases between. This CDR3 contains 17 residues. For the CDR3, the DNA is TGTGCCAGCAGTGCATTACCACCCCAACTAGCCAAAAACATTCAGTACTTC. It specifies CASSALPPQLAKNIQYF.

This clonotype was picked up a small number of times. CDR3 protein: CASREQYV. The CDR3 nucleotides read TGTGCCAGTCGCGAGCAGTACGTC. The rearrangement uses TRBV19 and TRBJ2-7; D unresolved. Germline V lookup: CDR1 LNHDA, CDR2 SQIVND (reference sequence). This CDR3 region has 8 residues. Trimming pared 8 bases from V and 6 bases from J, leaving 2 bases between.

This clonotype was seen only a few times. V is TRBV13 and J is TRBJ2-1; TRBD2 matches at 8 bases. There are 15 residues in the CDR3. J gave up 4 bases and V 6 bases, and 8 bases lay outside the gene matches. Germline-derived CDR1 and CDR2 are PRHDT and FYEKMQ (reference sequence). CDR3 nucleotide sequence: TGTGCCAGCAGGATGGGGCGGGGGGCATACAATGAGCAGTTCTTC. Translating it yields CASRMGRGAYNEQFF.

This clonotype was seen at least ten times. The rearrangement joins TRBV7-2 to TRBJ2-5; 15 bases fit TRBD2. With V trimmed by 4 bases and J by 3 bases, 12 bases remained unmatched. CDR1 and CDR2 (germline): SGHTA, FQGNSA. This CDR3 has 19 residues. Here the CDR3 reads CASSSGTSGGQGAEETQYF. For the CDR3, the DNA is TGTGCCAGCAGCTCAGGGACTAGCGGGGGGCAGGGAGCGGAAGAGACCCAGTACTTC.